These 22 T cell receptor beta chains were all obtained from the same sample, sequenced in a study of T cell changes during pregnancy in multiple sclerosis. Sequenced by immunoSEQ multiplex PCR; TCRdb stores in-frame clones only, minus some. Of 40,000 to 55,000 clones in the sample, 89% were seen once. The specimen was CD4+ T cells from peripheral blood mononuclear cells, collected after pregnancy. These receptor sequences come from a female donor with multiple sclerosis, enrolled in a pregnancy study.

The CDR3 region is CASSYTGGAGANVLTF. CDR3 DNA: TGTGCCAGCAGCTACACAGGGGGCGCTGGGGCCAACGTCCTGACTTTC. The V and J genes are TRBV7-6 and TRBJ2-6; 9 bases align to TRBD1. This CDR3 comprises 16 residues. The junction had 3 bases not matched to a gene; V was cut back by 4 bases and J by 2 bases. Per the germline V gene, CDR1 is SGHVS and CDR2 is FNYEAQ.

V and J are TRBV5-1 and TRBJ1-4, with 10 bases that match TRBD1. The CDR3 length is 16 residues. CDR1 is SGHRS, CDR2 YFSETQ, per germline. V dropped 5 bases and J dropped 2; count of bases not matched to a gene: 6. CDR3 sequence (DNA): TGCGCCAGCAGTTATGGACAGGGGGGGACTAATGAAAAACTGTTTTTT. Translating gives CASSYGQGGTNEKLFF. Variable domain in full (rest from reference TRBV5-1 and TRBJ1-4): KAGVTQTPRYLIKTRGQQVTLSCSPISGHRSVSWYQQTPGQGLQFLFEYFSETQRNKGNFPGRFSGRQFSNSRSEMNVSTLELGDSALYLCASSYGQGGTNEKLFFGSGTQLSVL.

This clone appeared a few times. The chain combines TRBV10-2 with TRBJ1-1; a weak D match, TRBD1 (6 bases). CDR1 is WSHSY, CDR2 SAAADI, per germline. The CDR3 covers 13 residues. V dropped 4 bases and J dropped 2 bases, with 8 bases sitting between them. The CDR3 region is CASSGTVNTEAFF. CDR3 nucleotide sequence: TGCGCCAGCAGTGGGACAGTAAACACTGAAGCTTTCTTT.

This CDR3 is CASSRAFTGTGANVLTF. The CDR3 DNA reads TGTGCCAGCAGCCGAGCCTTTACAGGGACCGGGGCCAACGTCCTGACTTTC. The chain carries TRBV5-5 and TRBJ2-6; weak D call: TRBD1 (6 bases). V was shortened by 4 bases and J by 4 bases, with 18 bases between the two germline ends. In germline, CDR1 is SGHKS, CDR2 YYEKEE (reference sequence). The CDR3 length is 17 residues. The variable domain in full, with the rest retrieved from reference TRBV5-5 and TRBJ2-6, is DAGVTQSPTHLIKTRGQQVTLRCSPISGHKSVSWYQQVLGQGPQFIFQYYEKEERGRGNFPDRFSARQFPNYSSELNVNALLLGDSALYLCASSRAFTGTGANVLTFGAGSRLTVL.

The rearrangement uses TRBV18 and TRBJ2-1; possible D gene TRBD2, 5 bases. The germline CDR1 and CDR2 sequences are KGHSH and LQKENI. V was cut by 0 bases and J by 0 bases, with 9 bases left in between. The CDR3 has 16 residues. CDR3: CASSPPRASSYNEQFF. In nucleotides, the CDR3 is TGTGCCAGCTCACCACCGAGGGCTAGCTCCTACAATGAGCAGTTCTTC.

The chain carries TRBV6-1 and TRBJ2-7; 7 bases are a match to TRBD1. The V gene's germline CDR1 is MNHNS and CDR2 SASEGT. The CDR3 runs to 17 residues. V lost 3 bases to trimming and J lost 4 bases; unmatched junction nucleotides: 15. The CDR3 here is CASSEAKPGGYWYEQYF. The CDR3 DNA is TGTGCCAGCAGTGAGGCAAAACCAGGGGGATATTGGTACGAGCAGTACTTC.

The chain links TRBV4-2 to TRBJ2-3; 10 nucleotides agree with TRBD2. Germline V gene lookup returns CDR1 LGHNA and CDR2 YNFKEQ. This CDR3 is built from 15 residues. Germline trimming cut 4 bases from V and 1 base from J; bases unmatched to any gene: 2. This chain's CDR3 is CASSPGTSGTDTQYF. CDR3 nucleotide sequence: TGTGCCAGCAGCCCAGGGACTAGCGGCACAGATACGCAGTATTTT.

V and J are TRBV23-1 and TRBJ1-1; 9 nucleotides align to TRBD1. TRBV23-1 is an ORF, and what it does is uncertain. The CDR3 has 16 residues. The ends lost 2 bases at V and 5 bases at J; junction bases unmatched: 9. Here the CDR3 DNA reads TGCGCCAGCAGTCAACTTGGACAGGGGCAAGGAACTGAAGCTTTCTTT. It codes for CASSQLGQGQGTEAFF.

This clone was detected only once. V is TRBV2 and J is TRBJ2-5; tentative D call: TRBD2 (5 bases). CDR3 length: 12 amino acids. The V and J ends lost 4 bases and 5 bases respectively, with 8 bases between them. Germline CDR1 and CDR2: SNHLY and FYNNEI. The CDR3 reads CASSVGMETQYF. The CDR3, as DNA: TGTGCCAGCAGTGTCGGGATGGAGACCCAGTACTTC. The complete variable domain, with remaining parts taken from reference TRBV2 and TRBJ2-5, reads EPEVTQTPSHQVTQMGQEVILRCVPISNHLYFYWYRQILGQKVEFLVSFYNNEISEKSEIFDDQFSVERPDGSNFTLKIRSTKLEDSAMYFCASSVGMETQYFGPGTRLLVL.

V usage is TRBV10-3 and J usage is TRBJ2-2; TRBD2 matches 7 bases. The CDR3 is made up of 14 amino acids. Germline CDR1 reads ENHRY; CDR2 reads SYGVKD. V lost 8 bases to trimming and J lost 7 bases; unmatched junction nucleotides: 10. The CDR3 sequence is CAISAGDKGGELFF. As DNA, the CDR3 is TGTGCCATCTCGGCGGGAGATAAGGGCGGGGAGCTGTTTTTT.

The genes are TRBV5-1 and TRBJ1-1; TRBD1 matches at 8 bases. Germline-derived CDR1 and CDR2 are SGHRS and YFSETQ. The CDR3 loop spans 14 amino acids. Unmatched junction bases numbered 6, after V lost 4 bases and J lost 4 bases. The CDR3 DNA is TGCGCCAGCAGCGCCACAGGGGGTGCCACTGAAGCTTTCTTT. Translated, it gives CASSATGGATEAFF.

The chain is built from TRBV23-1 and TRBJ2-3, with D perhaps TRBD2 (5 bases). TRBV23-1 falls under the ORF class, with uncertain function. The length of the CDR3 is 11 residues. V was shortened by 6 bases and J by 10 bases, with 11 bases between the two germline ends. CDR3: CASSAVGAQYF. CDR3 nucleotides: TGCGCCAGCAGCGCGGTGGGAGCGCAGTATTTT.

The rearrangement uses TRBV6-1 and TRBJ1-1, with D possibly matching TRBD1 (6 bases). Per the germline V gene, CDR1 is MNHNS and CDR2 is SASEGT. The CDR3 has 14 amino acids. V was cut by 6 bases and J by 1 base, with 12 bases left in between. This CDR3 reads CASREDSTNTEAFF. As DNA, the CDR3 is TGTGCCAGCAGGGAGGACAGTACGAACACTGAAGCTTTCTTT.

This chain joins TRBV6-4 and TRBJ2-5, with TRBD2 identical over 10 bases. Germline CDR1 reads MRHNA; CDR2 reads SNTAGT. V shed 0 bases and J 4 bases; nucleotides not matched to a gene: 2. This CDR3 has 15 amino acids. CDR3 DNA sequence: TGTGCCAGCAGTGACTCAGCGGGAGGGCCAGAGACCCAGTACTTC. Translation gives CASSDSAGGPETQYF.

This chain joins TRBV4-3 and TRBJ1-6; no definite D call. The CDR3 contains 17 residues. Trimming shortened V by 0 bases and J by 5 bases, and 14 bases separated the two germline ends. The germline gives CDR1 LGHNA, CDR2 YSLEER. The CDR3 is CASSQDWGGSDNSPLHF. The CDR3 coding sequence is TGCGCCAGCAGCCAAGATTGGGGAGGGAGCGATAATTCACCCCTCCACTTT.

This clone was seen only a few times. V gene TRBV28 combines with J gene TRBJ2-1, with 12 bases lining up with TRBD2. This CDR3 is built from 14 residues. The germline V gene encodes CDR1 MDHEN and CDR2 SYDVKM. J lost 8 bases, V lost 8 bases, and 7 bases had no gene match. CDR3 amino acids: CASLTSGSSDEQFF. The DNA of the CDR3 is TGTGCCAGCTTGACTAGCGGGAGTTCCGATGAGCAGTTCTTC.

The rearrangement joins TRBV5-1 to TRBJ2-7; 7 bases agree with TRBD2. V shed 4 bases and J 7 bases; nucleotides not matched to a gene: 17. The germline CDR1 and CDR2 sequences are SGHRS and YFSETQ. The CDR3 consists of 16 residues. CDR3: CASSRQGLQLGEEQYF. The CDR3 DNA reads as TGCGCCAGCAGCCGGCAGGGACTACAATTGGGGGAGGAGCAGTACTTC.

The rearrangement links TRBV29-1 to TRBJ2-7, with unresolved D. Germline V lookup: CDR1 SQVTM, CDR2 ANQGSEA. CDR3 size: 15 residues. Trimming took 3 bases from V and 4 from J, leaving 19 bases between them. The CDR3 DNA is TGCAGCGTTGAGGAACCAGGAAAACCTCGATACGAGCAGTACTTC. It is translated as CSVEEPGKPRYEQYF.

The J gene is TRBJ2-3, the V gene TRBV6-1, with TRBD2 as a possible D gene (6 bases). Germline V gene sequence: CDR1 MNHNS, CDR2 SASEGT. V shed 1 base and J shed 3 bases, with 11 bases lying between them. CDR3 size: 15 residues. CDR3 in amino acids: CASSEVGGTTDTQYF. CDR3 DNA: TGTGCCAGCAGTGAAGTTGGCGGGACTACAGATACGCAGTATTTT.

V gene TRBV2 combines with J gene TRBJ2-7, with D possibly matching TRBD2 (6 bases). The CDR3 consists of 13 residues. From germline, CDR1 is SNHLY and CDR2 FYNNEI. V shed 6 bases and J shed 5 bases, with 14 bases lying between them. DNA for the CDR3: TGTGCCAGCAGCCGGGAGTCCCGCCACGAGCAGTACTTC. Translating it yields CASSRESRHEQYF.

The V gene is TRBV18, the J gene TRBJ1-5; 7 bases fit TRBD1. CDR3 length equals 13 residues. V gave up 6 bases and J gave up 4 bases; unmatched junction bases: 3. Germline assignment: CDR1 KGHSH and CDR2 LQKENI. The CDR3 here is CASSGTANQPQHF. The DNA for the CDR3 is TGTGCCAGCTCCGGGACAGCTAATCAGCCCCAGCATTTT.

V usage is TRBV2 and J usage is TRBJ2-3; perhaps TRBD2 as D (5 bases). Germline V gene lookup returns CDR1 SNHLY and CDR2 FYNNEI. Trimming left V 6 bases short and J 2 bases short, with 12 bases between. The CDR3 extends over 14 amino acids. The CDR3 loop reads CASRAGLHTDTQYF. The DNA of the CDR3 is TGTGCCAGCAGGGCTGGACTGCACACAGATACGCAGTATTTT.